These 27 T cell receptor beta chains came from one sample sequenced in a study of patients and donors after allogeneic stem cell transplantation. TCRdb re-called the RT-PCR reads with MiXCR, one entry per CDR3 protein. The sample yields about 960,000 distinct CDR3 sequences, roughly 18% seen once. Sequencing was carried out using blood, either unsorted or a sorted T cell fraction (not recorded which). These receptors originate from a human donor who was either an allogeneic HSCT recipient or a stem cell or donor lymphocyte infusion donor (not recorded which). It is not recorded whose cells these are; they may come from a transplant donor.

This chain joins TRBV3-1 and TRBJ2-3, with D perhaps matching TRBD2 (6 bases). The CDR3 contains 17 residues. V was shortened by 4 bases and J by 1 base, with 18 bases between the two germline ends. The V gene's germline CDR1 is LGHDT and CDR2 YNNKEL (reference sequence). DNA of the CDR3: TGTGCCAGCAGCCTCCGACGTGGGGTAGCGGGCACAGATACGCAGTATTTT. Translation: CASSLRRGVAGTDTQYF.

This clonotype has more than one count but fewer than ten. This CDR3 reads CASSPSTGGQPQHF. CDR3 in DNA: TGTGCCAGCAGCCCTTCGACAGGCGGCCAGCCCCAGCATTTT. V usage is TRBV5-5 and J usage is TRBJ1-5; possible D gene TRBD1, 6 bases. V dropped 4 bases and J dropped 7 bases, with 15 bases sitting between them. Looked up from germline, CDR1 is SGHKS and CDR2 is YYEKEE (reference sequence). CDR3 length: 14 residues.

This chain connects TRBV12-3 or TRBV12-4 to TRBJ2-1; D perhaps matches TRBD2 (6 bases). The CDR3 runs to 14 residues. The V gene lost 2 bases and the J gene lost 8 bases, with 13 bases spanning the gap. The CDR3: CASSLSGFGDEQFF. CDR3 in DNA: TGTGCCAGCAGTTTAAGCGGGTTTGGGGATGAGCAGTTCTTC.

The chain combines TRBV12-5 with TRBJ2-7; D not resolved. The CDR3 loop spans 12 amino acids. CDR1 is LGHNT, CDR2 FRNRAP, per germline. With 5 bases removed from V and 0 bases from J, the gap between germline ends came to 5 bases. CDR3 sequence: CASGDGSYEQYF. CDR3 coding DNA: TGTGCTAGTGGTGACGGCTCCTACGAGCAGTACTTC.

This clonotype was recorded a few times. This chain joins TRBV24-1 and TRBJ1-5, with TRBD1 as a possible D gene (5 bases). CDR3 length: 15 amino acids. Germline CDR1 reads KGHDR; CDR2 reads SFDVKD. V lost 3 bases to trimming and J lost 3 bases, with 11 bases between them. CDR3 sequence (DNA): TGTGCCACCAGTGATAATACAGGCTCCAATCAGCCCCAGCATTTT. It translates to CATSDNTGSNQPQHF.

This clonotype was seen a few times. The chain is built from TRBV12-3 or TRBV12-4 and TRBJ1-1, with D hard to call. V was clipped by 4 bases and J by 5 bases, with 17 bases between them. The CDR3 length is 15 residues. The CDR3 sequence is CASSSSRVSGTEAFF. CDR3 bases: TGTGCCAGCAGTTCCTCAAGGGTCTCGGGGACTGAAGCTTTCTTT.

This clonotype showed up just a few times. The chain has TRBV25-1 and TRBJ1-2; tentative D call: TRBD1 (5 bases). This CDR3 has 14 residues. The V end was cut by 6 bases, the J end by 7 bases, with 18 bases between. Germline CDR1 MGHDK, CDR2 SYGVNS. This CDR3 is CASSPRTGRVGYTF. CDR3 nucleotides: TGTGCCAGCAGCCCGAGAACAGGAAGGGTTGGCTACACCTTC.

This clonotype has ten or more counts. The CDR3 sequence: CASSELGKAYNEQFF. CDR3 nucleotides: TGTGCCAGCAGTGAATTGGGCAAGGCCTACAATGAGCAGTTCTTC. The chain employs TRBV25-1 and TRBJ2-1, with D uncertain. Germline assignment: CDR1 MGHDK and CDR2 SYGVNS. This CDR3 comprises 15 residues. Deletions cut 1 base from V and 2 bases from J, with 9 bases between.

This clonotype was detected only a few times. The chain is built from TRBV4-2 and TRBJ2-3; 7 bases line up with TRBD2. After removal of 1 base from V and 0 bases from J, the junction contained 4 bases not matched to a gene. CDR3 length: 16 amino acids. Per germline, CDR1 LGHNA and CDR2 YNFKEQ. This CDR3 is CASSQVAGASTDTQYF. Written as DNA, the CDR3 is TGTGCCAGCAGCCAAGTCGCGGGAGCCAGCACAGATACGCAGTATTTT.

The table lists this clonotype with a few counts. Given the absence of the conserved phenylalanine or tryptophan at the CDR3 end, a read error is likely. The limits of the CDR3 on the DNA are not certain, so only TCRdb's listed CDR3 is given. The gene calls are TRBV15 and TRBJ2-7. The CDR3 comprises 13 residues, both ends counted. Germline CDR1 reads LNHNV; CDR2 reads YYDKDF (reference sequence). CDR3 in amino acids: CATSRDRAGPVVL.

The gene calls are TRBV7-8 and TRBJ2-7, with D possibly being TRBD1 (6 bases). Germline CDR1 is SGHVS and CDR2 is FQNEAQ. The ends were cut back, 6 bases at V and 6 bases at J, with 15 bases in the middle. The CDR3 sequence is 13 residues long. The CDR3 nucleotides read TGTGCCAGCAGGGCCGGTGGGGGCTCCGAGCAGTACTTC. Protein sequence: CASRAGGGSEQYF.

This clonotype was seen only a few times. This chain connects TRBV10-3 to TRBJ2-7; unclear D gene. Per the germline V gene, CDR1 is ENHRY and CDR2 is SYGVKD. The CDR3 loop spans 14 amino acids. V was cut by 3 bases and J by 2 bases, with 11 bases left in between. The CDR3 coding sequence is TGTGCCATCAGTGACCTACAGCTTCCCTACGAGCAGTACTTC. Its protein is CAISDLQLPYEQYF.

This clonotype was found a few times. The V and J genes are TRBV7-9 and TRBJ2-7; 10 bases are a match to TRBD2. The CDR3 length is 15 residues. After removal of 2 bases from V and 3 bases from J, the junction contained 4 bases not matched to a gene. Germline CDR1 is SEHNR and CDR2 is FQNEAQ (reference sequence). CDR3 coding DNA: TGTGCCAGCAGCTTATTAACTAGCGGGATCTACGAGCAGTACTTC. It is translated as CASSLLTSGIYEQYF.

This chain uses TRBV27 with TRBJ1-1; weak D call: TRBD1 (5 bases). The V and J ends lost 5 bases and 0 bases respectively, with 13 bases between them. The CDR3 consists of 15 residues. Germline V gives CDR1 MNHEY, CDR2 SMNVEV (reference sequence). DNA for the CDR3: TGTGCCAGCAGTCCGACGGGACTTATGAACACTGAAGCTTTCTTT. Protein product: CASSPTGLMNTEAFF.

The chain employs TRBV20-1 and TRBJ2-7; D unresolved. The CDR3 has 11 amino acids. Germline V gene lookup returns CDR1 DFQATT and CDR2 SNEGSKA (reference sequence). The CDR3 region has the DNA TGCAATCTATTACCCCCTTACGAGCAGTACTTC. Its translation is CNLLPPYEQYF.

The CDR3 here is CASSFDTSSYEQYF. Here the CDR3 DNA reads TGTGCCAGCAGCTTTGACACGAGCTCCTACGAGCAGTACTTC. The chain links TRBV5-5 to TRBJ2-7; D not resolved. Germline V gene data show CDR1 as SGHKS and CDR2 as YYEKEE (reference sequence). The CDR3 has 14 amino acids. Trimming cost V 2 bases and J 0 bases, with 9 bases left between them.

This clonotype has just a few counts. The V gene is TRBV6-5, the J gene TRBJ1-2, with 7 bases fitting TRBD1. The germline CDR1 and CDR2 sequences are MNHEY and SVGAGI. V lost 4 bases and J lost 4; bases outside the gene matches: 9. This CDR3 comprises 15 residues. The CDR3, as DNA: TGTGCCAGCAGTTCATCCGACAGGGCTGTCTATGGCTACACCTTC. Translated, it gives CASSSSDRAVYGYTF.

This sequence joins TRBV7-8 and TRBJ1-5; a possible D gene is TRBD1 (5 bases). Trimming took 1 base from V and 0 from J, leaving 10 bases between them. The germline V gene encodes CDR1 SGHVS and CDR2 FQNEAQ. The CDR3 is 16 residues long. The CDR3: CASSLETVNSNQPQHF. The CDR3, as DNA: TGTGCCAGCAGCTTAGAGACAGTAAATAGCAATCAGCCCCAGCATTTT.

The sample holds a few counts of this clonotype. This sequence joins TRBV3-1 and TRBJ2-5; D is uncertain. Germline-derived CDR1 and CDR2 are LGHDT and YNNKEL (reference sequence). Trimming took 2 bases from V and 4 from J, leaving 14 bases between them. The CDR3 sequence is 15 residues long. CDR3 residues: CASSQTGFPLETQYF. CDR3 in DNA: TGTGCCAGCAGCCAAACCGGATTTCCCCTAGAGACCCAGTACTTC.

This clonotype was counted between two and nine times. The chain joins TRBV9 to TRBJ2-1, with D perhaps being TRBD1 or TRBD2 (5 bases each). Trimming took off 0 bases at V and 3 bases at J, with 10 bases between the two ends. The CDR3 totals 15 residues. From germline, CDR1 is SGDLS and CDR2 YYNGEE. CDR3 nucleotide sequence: TGTGCCAGCAGCGTAGCAGGGACCGGCTACAATGAGCAGTTCTTC. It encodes CASSVAGTGYNEQFF.

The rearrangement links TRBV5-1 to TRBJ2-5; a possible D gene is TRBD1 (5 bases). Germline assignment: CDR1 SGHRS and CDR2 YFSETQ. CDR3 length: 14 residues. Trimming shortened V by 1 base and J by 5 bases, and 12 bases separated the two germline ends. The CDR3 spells CASSLLGPGETQYF. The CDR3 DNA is TGCGCCAGCAGCTTGCTGGGGCCGGGTGAGACCCAGTACTTC.

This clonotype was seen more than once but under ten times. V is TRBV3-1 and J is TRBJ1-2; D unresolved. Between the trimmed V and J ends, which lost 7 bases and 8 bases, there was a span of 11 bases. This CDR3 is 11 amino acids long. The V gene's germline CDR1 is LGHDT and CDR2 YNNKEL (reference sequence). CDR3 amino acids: CASKDPWGYTF. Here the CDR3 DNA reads TGTGCCAGCAAGGACCCGTGGGGCTACACCTTC. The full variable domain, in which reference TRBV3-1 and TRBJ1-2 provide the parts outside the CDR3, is DTAVSQTPKYLVTQMGNDKSIKCEQNLGHDTMYWYKQDSKKFLKIMFSYNNKELIINETVPNRFSPKSPDKAHLNLHINSLELGDSAVYFCASKDPWGYTFGSGTRLTVV.

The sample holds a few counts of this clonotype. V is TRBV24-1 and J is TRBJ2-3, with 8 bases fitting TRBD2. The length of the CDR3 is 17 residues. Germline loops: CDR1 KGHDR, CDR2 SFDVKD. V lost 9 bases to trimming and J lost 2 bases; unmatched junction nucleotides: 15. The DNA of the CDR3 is TGTGCCACCGGAGAAAGCGGGAGAGGATCACACACAGATACGCAGTATTTT. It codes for CATGESGRGSHTDTQYF.

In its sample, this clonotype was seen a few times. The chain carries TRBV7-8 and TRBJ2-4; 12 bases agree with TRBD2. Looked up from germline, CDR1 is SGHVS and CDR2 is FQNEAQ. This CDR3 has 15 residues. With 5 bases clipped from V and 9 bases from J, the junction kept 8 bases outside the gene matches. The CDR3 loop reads CASSTRLAGEGIQYF. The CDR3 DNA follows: TGTGCCAGCAGCACCAGACTAGCGGGAGAAGGCATTCAGTACTTC.

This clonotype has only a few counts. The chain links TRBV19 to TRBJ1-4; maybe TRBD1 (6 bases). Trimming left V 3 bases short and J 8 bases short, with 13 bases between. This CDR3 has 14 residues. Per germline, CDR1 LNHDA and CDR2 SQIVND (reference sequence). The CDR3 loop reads CASSIPTGSEKLFF. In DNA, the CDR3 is TGTGCCAGTAGTATCCCGACAGGCTCCGAAAAACTGTTTTTT.

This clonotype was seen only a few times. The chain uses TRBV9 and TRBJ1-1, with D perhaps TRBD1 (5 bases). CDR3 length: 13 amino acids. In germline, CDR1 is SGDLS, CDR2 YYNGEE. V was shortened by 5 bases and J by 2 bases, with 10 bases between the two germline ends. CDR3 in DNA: TGTGCCAGCAGACAGGAAGGAAACACTGAAGCTTTCTTT. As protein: CASRQEGNTEAFF.

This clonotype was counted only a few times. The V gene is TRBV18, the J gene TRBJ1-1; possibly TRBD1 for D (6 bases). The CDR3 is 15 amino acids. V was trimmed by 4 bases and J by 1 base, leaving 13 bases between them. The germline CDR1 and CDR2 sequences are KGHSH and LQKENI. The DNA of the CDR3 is TGTGCCAGCTCACAAAGGGGACACCCGAACACTGAAGCTTTCTTT. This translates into CASSQRGHPNTEAFF.